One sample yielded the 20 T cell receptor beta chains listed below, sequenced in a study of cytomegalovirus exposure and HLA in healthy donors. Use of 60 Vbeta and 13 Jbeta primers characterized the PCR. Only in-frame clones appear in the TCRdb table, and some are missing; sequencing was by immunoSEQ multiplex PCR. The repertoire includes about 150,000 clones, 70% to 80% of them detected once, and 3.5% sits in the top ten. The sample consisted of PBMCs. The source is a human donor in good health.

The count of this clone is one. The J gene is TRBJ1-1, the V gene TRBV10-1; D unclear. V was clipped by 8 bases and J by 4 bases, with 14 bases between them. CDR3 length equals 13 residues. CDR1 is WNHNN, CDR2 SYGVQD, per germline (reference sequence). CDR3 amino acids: CASAKVSGTEAFF. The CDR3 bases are TGCGCCAGCGCCAAAGTCTCGGGCACTGAAGCTTTCTTT.

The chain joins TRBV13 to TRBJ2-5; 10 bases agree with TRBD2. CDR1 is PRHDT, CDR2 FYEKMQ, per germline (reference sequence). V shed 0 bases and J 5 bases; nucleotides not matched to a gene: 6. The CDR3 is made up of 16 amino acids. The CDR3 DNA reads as TGTGCCAGCAGCTTAGGAGCGGGAGGGGTAGGGGAGACCCAGTACTTC. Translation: CASSLGAGGVGETQYF.

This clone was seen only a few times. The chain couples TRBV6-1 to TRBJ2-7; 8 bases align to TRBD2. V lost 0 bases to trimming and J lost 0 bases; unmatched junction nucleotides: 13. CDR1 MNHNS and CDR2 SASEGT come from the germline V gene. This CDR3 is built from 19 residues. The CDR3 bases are TGTGCCAGCAGTGAAGCGGTCGGGCTAGCGGGCCTTAGCTCCTACGAGCAGTACTTC. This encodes CASSEAVGLAGLSSYEQYF.

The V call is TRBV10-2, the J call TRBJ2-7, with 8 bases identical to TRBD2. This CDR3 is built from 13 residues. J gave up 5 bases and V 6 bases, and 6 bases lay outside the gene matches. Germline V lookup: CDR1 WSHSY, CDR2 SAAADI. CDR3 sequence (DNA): TGCGCCAGCAGGGGGGGACTAGACCACGAGCAGTACTTC. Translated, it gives CASRGGLDHEQYF.

The CDR3 spells CASSFYFGAPGNTIYF. The DNA for the CDR3 is TGTGCCAGCAGTTTTTACTTTGGGGCACCTGGAAACACCATATATTTT. The chain employs TRBV28 and TRBJ1-3, with D possibly TRBD1 on 5 matching bases. CDR1 is MDHEN and CDR2 is SYDVKM in the germline V gene. Trimming removed 3 bases from V and 2 bases from J, with 14 bases in between. The CDR3 contains 16 residues. The full variable domain, in which reference TRBV28 and TRBJ1-3 provide the parts outside the CDR3, is DVKVTQSSRYLVKRTGEKVFLECVQDMDHENMFWYRQDPGLGLRLIYFSYDVKMKEKGDIPEGYSVSREKKERFSLILESASTNQTSMYLCASSFYFGAPGNTIYFGEGSWLTVV.

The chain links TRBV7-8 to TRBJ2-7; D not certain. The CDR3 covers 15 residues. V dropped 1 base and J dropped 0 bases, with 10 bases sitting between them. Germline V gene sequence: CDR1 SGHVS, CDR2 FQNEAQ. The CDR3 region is CASSLVPSFSYEQYF. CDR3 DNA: TGTGCCAGCAGCTTAGTACCGAGCTTCTCCTACGAGCAGTACTTC.

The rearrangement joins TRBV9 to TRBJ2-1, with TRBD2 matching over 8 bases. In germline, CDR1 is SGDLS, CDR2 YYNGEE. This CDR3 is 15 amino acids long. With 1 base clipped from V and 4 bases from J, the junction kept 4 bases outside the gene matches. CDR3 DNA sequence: TGTGCCAGCAGCGTACGGGGACTAGATTACAATGAGCAGTTCTTC. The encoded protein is CASSVRGLDYNEQFF.

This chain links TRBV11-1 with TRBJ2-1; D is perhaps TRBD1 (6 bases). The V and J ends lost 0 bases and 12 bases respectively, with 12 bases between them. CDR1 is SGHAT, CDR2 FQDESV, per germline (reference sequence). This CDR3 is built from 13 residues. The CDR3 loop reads CASSLARGGRQFF. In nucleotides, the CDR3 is TGTGCCAGCAGCTTAGCCCGAGGGGGACGGCAGTTCTTC. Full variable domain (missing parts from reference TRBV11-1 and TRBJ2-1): EAEVAQSPRYKITEKSQAVAFWCDPISGHATLYWYRQILGQGPELLVQFQDESVVDDSQLPKDRFSAERLKGVDSTLKIQPAELGDSAMYLCASSLARGGRQFFGPGTRLTVL.

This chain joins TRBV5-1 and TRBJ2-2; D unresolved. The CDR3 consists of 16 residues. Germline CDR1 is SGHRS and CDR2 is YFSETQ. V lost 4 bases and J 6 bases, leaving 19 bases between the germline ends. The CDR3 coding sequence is TGCGCCAGCAGCCTCCTCCCTGGCATGGGCGCCGGGGAGCTGTTTTTT. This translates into CASSLLPGMGAGELFF.

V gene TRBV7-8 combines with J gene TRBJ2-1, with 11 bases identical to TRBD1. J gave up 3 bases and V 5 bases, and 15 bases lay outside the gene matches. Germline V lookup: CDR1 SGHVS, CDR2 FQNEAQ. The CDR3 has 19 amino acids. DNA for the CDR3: TGTGCCAGCAGCCTCGGACAGGGGGCTCTACTACTTCTCTACAATGAGCAGTTCTTC. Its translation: CASSLGQGALLLLYNEQFF.

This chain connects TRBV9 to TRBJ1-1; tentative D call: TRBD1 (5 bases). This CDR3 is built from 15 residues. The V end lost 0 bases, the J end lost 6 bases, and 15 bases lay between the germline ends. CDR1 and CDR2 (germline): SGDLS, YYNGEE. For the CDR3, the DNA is TGTGCCAGCAGCGTAGGTGGCAGGGCTACATCTGAAGCTTTCTTT. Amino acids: CASSVGGRATSEAFF.

The CDR3 loop is CASEQTSGNTIYF. CDR3 bases: TGTGCCTCTGAGCAAACCTCTGGAAACACCATATATTTT. V gene TRBV30 combines with J gene TRBJ1-3; D is unresolved. Germline V gene data show CDR1 as GTSNPN and CDR2 as SVGIG (reference sequence). There are 13 residues in the CDR3. Trimming left V 7 bases short and J 0 bases short, with 10 bases between.

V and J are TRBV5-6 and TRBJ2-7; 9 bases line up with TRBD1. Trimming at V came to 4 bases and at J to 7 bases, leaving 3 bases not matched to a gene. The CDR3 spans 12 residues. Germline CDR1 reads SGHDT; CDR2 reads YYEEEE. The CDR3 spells CASSQTGGEQYF. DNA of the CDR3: TGTGCCAGCAGCCAGACAGGGGGGGAGCAGTACTTC.

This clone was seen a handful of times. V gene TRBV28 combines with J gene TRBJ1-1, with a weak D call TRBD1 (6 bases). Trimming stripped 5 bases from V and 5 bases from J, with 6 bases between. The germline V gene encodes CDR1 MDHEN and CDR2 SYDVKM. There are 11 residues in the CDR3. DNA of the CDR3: TGTGCCAGCAGTAGGGGGACTGAAGCTTTCTTT. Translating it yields CASSRGTEAFF.

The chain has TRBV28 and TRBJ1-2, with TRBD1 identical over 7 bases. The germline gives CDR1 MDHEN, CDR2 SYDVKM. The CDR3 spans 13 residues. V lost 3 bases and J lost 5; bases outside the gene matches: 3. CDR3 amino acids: CASSLGQRYGYTF. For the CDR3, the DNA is TGTGCCAGCAGTTTGGGACAGAGATATGGCTACACCTTC.

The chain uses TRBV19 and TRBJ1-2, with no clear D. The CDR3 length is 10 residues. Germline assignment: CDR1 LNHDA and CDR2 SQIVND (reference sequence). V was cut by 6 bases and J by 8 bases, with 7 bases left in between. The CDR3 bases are TGTGCCAGTAGGTCCCAAGGCTACACCTTC. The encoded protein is CASRSQGYTF.

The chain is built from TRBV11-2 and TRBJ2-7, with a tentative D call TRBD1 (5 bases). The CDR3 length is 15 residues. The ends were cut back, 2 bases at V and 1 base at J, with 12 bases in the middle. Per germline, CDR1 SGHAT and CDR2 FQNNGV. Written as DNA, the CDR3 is TGTGCCAGCAGCTTATCCAGGGATCTATCCTACGAGCAGTACTTC. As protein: CASSLSRDLSYEQYF.

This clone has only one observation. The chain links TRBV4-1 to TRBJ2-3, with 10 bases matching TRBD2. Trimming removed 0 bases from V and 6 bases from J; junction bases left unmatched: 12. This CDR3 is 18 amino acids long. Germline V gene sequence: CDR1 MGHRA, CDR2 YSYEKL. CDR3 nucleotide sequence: TGCGCCAGCAGCCAAGATCGTGCACTAGCGGGGCGCAAGGATACGCAGTATTTT. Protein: CASSQDRALAGRKDTQYF.

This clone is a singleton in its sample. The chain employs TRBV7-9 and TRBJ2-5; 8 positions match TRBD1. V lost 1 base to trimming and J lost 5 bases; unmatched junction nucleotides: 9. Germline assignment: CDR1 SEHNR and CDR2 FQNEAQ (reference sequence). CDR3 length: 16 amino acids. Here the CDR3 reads CASSLVTGAQMETQYF. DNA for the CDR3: TGTGCCAGCAGCTTAGTGACAGGGGCCCAGATGGAGACCCAGTACTTC.

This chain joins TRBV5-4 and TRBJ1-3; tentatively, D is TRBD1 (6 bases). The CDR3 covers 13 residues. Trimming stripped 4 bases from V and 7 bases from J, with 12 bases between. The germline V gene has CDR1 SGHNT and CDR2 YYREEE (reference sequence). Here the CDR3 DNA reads TGTGCCAGCAGCAGGGGGGGCGCGAACACCATATATTTT. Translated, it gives CASSRGGANTIYF.